These 17 T cell receptor beta chains were sequenced from one sample in a study of response to subunit inactivated influenza vaccine. TCRdb redid the calling of the RT-PCR reads with MiXCR, one entry per CDR3 protein. The sample holds 600,000 to 700,000 distinct CDR3 sequences, 12% to 15% seen once. Sequenced material: PBMCs from blood, taken around 14 days before vaccination. The receptors come from a man in his fifties who received an inactivated influenza vaccine.

In this sample, this clonotype turned up many times. The genes are TRBV18 and TRBJ1-1; no reliable D call. The CDR3 sequence is 14 residues long. Germline V gene lookup returns CDR1 KGHSH and CDR2 LQKENI. V was shortened by 8 bases and J by 0 bases, with 13 bases between the two germline ends. This CDR3 is CASSPGGVNTEAFF. The CDR3 nucleotides read TGTGCCAGCAGCCCGGGCGGAGTGAACACTGAAGCTTTCTTT. The full variable domain, completed using reference TRBV18 and TRBJ1-1, is NAGVMQNPRHLVRRRGQEARLRCSPMKGHSHVYWYRQLPEEGLKFMVYLQKENIIDESGMPKERFSAEFPKEGPSILRIQQVVRGDSAAYFCASSPGGVNTEAFFGQGTRLTVV.

This clonotype occurred a few times. The rearrangement uses TRBV15 and TRBJ2-7; 8 positions agree with TRBD1. The germline CDR1 and CDR2 sequences are LNHNV and YYDKDF (reference sequence). The V gene end was trimmed by 0 bases and the J gene end by 4 bases; junction bases not matched to a gene: 8. CDR3 length: 16 residues. CDR3 in amino acids: CATSRDNQGASYEQYF. DNA for the CDR3: TGTGCCACCAGCAGAGATAACCAGGGGGCTTCTTACGAGCAGTACTTC.

This clonotype has just a few counts. The J gene is TRBJ2-2, the V gene TRBV6-1; maybe TRBD1 (6 bases). The germline V gene has CDR1 MNHNS and CDR2 SASEGT. Trimming took 4 bases from V and 6 from J, leaving 12 bases between them. CDR3 length: 14 residues. CDR3 region: CASSVQGLAGELFF. The CDR3 DNA reads TGTGCCAGCAGTGTACAGGGTCTGGCCGGGGAGCTGTTTTTT.

The rearrangement links TRBV20-1 to TRBJ2-1; TRBD1 agrees at 7 bases. Trimming removed 5 bases from V and 5 bases from J; junction bases left unmatched: 12. CDR3 size: 15 residues. CDR1 and CDR2 (germline): DFQATT, SNEGSKA (reference sequence). The CDR3 spells CSAPLRQGVDNEQFF. The CDR3 coding sequence is TGCAGTGCTCCCCTTCGACAGGGAGTAGACAATGAGCAGTTCTTC.

In its sample, this clonotype was seen many times. The chain carries TRBV7-2 and TRBJ2-6, with D uncertain. Germline V gene sequence: CDR1 SGHTA, CDR2 FQGNSA. V was cut by 2 bases and J by 0 bases, with 5 bases left in between. The CDR3 consists of 15 residues. The CDR3 reads CASSLRSSGANVLTF. CDR3 coding DNA: TGTGCCAGCAGCTTAAGAAGCTCTGGGGCCAACGTCCTGACTTTC.

This clonotype was counted only a few times. The genes are TRBV5-1 and TRBJ2-1; D remains unclear. Germline CDR1 is SGHRS and CDR2 is YFSETQ. This CDR3 comprises 11 residues. Trimming left V 5 bases short and J 9 bases short, with 9 bases between. DNA of the CDR3: TGCGCCAGCAGGGGTATCAGTGAGCAGTTCTTC. It encodes CASRGISEQFF.

V usage is TRBV6-5 and J usage is TRBJ2-7; D may match TRBD1 or TRBD2 (5 bases each). The CDR3 is 16 amino acids. CDR1 MNHEY and CDR2 SVGAGI come from the germline V gene. V was pared by 2 bases and J by 0 bases, with 14 bases between. CDR3 sequence reads: CASSYRDGLLSYEQYF. CDR3 sequence (DNA): TGTGCCAGCAGTTACCGGGACGGTCTCCTCTCCTACGAGCAGTACTTC.

At least ten counts were recorded for this clonotype. The chain uses TRBV29-1 and TRBJ1-1, with D perhaps TRBD1 (5 bases). The CDR3 loop spans 14 amino acids. V lost 7 bases to trimming and J lost 4 bases, with 19 bases between them. Germline CDR1 SQVTM, CDR2 ANQGSEA. As DNA, the CDR3 is TGCAGCGGTTGTAGGTCGACAGTTGGCACTGAAGCTTTCTTT. Translating gives CSGCRSTVGTEAFF.

This clonotype was seen a few times. The chain couples TRBV7-2 to TRBJ2-1, with 12 bases identical to TRBD2. The CDR3 runs 16 residues. With V trimmed by 5 bases and J by 3 bases, 5 bases remained unmatched. From germline, CDR1 is SGHTA and CDR2 FQGNSA. CDR3 protein: CASSRTSGTVYNEQFF. For the CDR3, the DNA is TGTGCCAGCAGCCGGACTAGCGGGACTGTCTACAATGAGCAGTTCTTC.

CDR3 in amino acids: CAISESLDRGYQETQYF. CDR3 nucleotides: TGTGCCATCAGTGAGTCTTTAGACAGGGGGTACCAAGAGACCCAGTACTTC. This chain joins TRBV10-3 and TRBJ2-5; TRBD1 agrees at 9 bases. Germline V gene lookup returns CDR1 ENHRY and CDR2 SYGVKD. This CDR3 region has 17 residues. V shed 0 bases, J shed 0 bases, and the junction held 5 bases outside the gene matches.

This clonotype has more than one count but fewer than ten. The V gene is TRBV20-1, the J gene TRBJ1-5; the D gene is possibly TRBD1 (5 bases). Germline CDR1 reads DFQATT; CDR2 reads SNEGSKA (reference sequence). This CDR3 contains 14 residues. Trimming pared 4 bases from V and 1 base from J, leaving 11 bases between. The CDR3 region is CSAIRGRSNQPQHF. The CDR3, as DNA: TGCAGTGCTATACGGGGACGAAGCAATCAGCCCCAGCATTTT.

There are a few counts of this clonotype. V and J are TRBV4-1 and TRBJ2-7; D possibly matches TRBD1 or TRBD2 (5 bases each). The CDR3 is 13 residues long. V was trimmed by 5 bases and J by 6 bases, leaving 14 bases between them. CDR1 is MGHRA, CDR2 YSYEKL, per germline. The CDR3 protein is CASSFLRDGEQYF. The CDR3 DNA is TGCGCCAGCAGCTTTTTAAGGGACGGCGAGCAGTACTTC.

This clonotype was recorded a few times. The rearrangement joins TRBV11-2 to TRBJ1-5; D uncertain. Trimming pared 5 bases from V and 3 bases from J, leaving 8 bases between. Germline V gene data show CDR1 as SGHAT and CDR2 as FQNNGV. The CDR3 has 13 amino acids. Here the CDR3 reads CASSQSHNQPQHF. As DNA, the CDR3 is TGTGCCAGCAGCCAGTCCCACAATCAGCCCCAGCATTTT.

V is TRBV12-3 or TRBV12-4 and J is TRBJ1-1; D is ambiguous. Trimming removed 5 bases from V and 5 bases from J, with 21 bases in between. The CDR3 sequence is 16 residues long. CDR3 in amino acids: CASSPRPGVRITEAFF. The CDR3 DNA reads as TGTGCCAGCAGTCCGCGCCCTGGGGTGCGTATAACTGAAGCTTTCTTT.

V usage is TRBV6-1 and J usage is TRBJ2-1; a possible D gene is TRBD2 (6 bases). This CDR3 is 16 amino acids long. Germline assignment: CDR1 MNHNS and CDR2 SASEGT. V lost 2 bases, J lost 8 bases, and 19 bases lay in between. The CDR3 sequence is CASSEMGGHPHDEQFF. In nucleotides, the CDR3 is TGTGCCAGCAGTGAAATGGGAGGTCACCCCCACGATGAGCAGTTCTTC.

The sample holds a few counts of this clonotype. This chain uses TRBV3-1 with TRBJ1-1; D not resolved. Per germline, CDR1 LGHDT and CDR2 YNNKEL (reference sequence). The CDR3 is made up of 13 amino acids. Trimming removed 7 bases from V and 2 bases from J, with 11 bases in between. CDR3 in amino acids: CASNLAGNTEAFF. As DNA, the CDR3 is TGTGCCAGCAATTTAGCGGGCAACACTGAAGCTTTCTTT.

This chain connects TRBV5-1 to TRBJ2-1; D gene unclear. The CDR3 spans 15 residues. V was trimmed by 0 bases and J by 4 bases, leaving 11 bases between them. Per the germline V gene, CDR1 is SGHRS and CDR2 is YFSETQ. The CDR3 sequence is CASSLEAEQYNEQFF. In DNA form, the CDR3 reads TGCGCCAGCAGCTTGGAGGCGGAACAGTACAATGAGCAGTTCTTC. The full variable domain, completed using reference TRBV5-1 and TRBJ2-1, is KAGVTQTPRYLIKTRGQQVTLSCSPISGHRSVSWYQQTPGQGLQFLFEYFSETQRNKGNFPGRFSGRQFSNSRSEMNVSTLELGDSALYLCASSLEAEQYNEQFFGPGTRLTVL.